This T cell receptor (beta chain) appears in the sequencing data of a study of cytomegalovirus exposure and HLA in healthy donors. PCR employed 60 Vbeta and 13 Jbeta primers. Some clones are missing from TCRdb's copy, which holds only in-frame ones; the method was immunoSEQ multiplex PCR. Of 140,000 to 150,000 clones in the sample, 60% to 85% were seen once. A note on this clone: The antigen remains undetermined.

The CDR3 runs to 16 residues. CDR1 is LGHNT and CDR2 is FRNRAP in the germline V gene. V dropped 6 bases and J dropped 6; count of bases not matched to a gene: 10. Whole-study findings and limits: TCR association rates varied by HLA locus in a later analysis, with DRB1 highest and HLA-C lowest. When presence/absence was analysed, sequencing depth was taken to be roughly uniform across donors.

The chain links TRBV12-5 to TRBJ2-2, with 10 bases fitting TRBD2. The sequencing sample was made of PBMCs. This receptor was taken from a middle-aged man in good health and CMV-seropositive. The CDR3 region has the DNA TGTGCTAGTGGCCCTCCCAGCGGGAGGGTGGCCGGGGAGCTGTTTTTT. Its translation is CASGPPSGRVAGELFF.